The 6 T cell receptor beta chains reported below all come from one sample, sequenced in a study of OX40 agonist ivuxolimab in advanced cancers. The repertoire was sequenced with immunoSEQ multiplex PCR; TCRdb's copy has only in-frame clones and lacks some. Of fewer than 70,000 clones in the sample, approximately 89% were seen once. The material was CD4+ or CD8+ T cells sorted from blood, obtained in a trial of the OX40 agonist ivuxolimab. Receptor source: an adult with an advanced solid tumor such as melanoma, head and neck, liver or kidney cancer.

The CDR3 coding sequence is TGTGCCAGTATCGAGGGAGGGCCCGGCACCGGGGAGCTGTTTTTT. It codes for CASIEGGPGTGELFF. The chain is built from TRBV19 and TRBJ2-2, with 7 bases aligning to TRBD2. The trim removed 7 bases at V and 4 bases at J, leaving 9 bases unmatched. CDR1 is LNHDA and CDR2 is SQIVND in the germline V gene (reference sequence). The CDR3 loop spans 15 amino acids.

This clone was detected only a few times. The chain uses TRBV6-1 and TRBJ2-1; the D gene is possibly TRBD2 (5 bases). CDR1 is MNHNS and CDR2 is SASEGT in the germline V gene. V lost 2 bases and J lost 8, with 13 bases in between. This CDR3 comprises 14 residues. The CDR3 loop reads CASSEFLSEDEQFF. The CDR3 DNA sequence: TGTGCCAGCAGTGAATTTCTTTCGGAGGATGAGCAGTTCTTC.

This clone was detected only once. This rearrangement joins TRBV5-4 to TRBJ1-4, with a weak D call TRBD1 (5 bases). Germline CDR1 reads SGHNT; CDR2 reads YYREEE (reference sequence). V was trimmed by 2 bases and J by 5 bases, leaving 10 bases between them. The CDR3 runs 14 residues. The CDR3 protein is CASSLNRLNEKLFF. The DNA of the CDR3 is TGTGCCAGCAGCTTAAACAGGCTGAATGAAAAACTGTTTTTT. The complete variable domain, with remaining parts taken from reference TRBV5-4 and TRBJ1-4, reads ETGVTQSPTHLIKTRGQQVTLRCSSQSGHNTVSWYQQALGQGPQFIFQYYREEENGRGNFPPRFSGLQFPNYSSELNVNALELDDSALYLCASSLNRLNEKLFFGSGTQLSVL.

The chain carries TRBV15 and TRBJ1-2; 12 bases align to TRBD1. CDR3 length equals 16 residues. Germline lookup yields CDR1 LNHNV and CDR2 YYDKDF (reference sequence). The junction had 7 bases not matched to a gene; V was cut back by 1 base and J by 7 bases. DNA for the CDR3: TGTGCCACCAGCAGAGCATCCGGGACAGGGGGCCTTGGCTACACCTTC. It is translated as CATSRASGTGGLGYTF.

The rearrangement joins TRBV20-1 to TRBJ1-2; no clear D gene. Germline values: CDR1 DFQATT, CDR2 SNEGSKA (reference sequence). Trimming took off 3 bases at V and 6 bases at J, with 8 bases between the two ends. CDR3 length equals 11 residues. As DNA, the CDR3 is TGCAGTGCTAGTCCGACCGATGGCTACACCTTC. Translated, it gives CSASPTDGYTF.

V and J are TRBV30 and TRBJ1-5; D unclear. V was trimmed by 2 bases and J by 9 bases, leaving 11 bases between them. Germline loops: CDR1 GTSNPN, CDR2 SVGIG (reference sequence). There are 12 residues in the CDR3. The CDR3 sequence: CAWSPVAGPQHF. DNA of the CDR3: TGTGCCTGGAGTCCTGTCGCAGGGCCCCAGCATTTT.